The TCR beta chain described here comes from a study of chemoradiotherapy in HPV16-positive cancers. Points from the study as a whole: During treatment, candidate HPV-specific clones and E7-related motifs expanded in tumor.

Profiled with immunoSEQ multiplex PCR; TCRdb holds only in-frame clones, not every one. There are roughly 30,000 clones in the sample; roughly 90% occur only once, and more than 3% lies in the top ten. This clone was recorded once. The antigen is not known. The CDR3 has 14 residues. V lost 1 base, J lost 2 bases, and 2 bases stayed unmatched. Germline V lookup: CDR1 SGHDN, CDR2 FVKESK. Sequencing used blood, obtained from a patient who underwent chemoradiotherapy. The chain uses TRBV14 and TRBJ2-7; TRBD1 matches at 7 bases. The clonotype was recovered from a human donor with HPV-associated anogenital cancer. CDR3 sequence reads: CASSQGTGTYEQYF. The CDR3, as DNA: TGTGCCAGCAGCCAAGGGACAGGTACCTACGAGCAGTACTTC.